A selection of T cell receptor beta chains follows, all from one sample in a study of cytomegalovirus exposure and HLA in healthy donors. This table comes from immunoSEQ multiplex PCR, and its TCRdb copy is limited to in-frame clones, with some not included. The repertoire holds over 75,000 clones, with approximately 84% as singletons. Input material: PBMCs. These receptors were collected from a woman aged 18-30 years in good health and CMV-seropositive. CDR3s include the opening cysteine and the closing phenylalanine or tryptophan. D genes are given only for firm matches. Clone size is not always given. Where it is, it says once, few, many or a class for expanded clones.

D gene | J gene | V gene | clone size | CDR3 DNA | CDR3 protein
TRBD1 | TRBJ2-7 | TRBV9 | - | TGTGCCAGCAGCGTAGCAGGGGGCTTTGGAGAGCAGTACTTC | CASSVAGGFGEQYF
- | TRBJ2-7 | TRBV7-9 | - | TGTGCCGCAAGCGGAGAGGGACTGAAACCCTACGAGCAGTACTTC | CAASGEGLKPYEQYF
- | TRBJ1-1 | TRBV28 | - | TGTGCCAGCAGTTTATCCCAGCGGCTGAACACTGAAGCTTTCTTT | CASSLSQRLNTEAFF
TRBD1 | TRBJ1-4 | TRBV2 | few | TGTGCCAGCACCCGGGACAGGGTGGGTGAAAAACTGTTTTTT | CASTRDRVGEKLFF
TRBD1 | TRBJ1-2 | TRBV6-5 | - | TGTGCCAGCAGCCGGACAGGGGAGTGGTATGGCTACACCTTC | CASSRTGEWYGYTF
- | TRBJ2-1 | TRBV4-1 | - | TGCGCCAGCAGCCAAGTAATCCGGGATCATAATGAGCAGTTCTTC | CASSQVIRDHNEQFF
- | TRBJ1-2 | TRBV15 | - | TGTGCCACCAGCCTTTTACTGGGCGCCTATGGCTACACCTTC | CATSLLLGAYGYTF
TRBD1 | TRBJ1-6 | TRBV6-5 | - | TGTGCCAGCAGTTACCAAGGACAGGGGAGTTCACCCCTCCACTTT | CASSYQGQGSSPLHF
- | TRBJ2-1 | TRBV19 | - | TGTGCCACGAGAACTAGCAGGGACAATGAGCAGTTCTTC | CATRTSRDNEQFF
- | TRBJ1-1 | TRBV7-8 | once | TGTGTCAGCAGCCTCCGTTCGATTTGGAGGGCTGAAGCTTTCTTT | CVSSLRSIWRAEAFF
- | TRBJ2-7 | TRBV27 | - | TGTGCCAGCAGTCTACTCGGTGGGGCCTCCTACGAGCAGTACTTC | CASSLLGGASYEQYF
- | TRBJ1-3 | TRBV5-1 | - | TGCGCCAGCAGACCAGGGGCTCTCCAGTCTCTCGGAAACACCATATATTTT | CASRPGALQSLGNTIYF
TRBD1 | TRBJ2-7 | TRBV11-2 | - | TGTGTCAGCAGCTTAGATTTTTTGGGACAGGGGACCTACGAGCAGTACTTC | CVSSLDFLGQGTYEQYF
- | TRBJ1-4 | TRBV21-1 | few | TGTGCCAGTACCCGGGGAGAGGGATCTGAAAAACTGTTTTTT | CASTRGEGSEKLFF
TRBD1 | TRBJ2-2 | TRBV29-1 | - | TGCAGCGTTGTAGGGGGCGACACCGGGGAGCTGTTTTTT | CSVVGGDTGELFF
TRBD2 | TRBJ2-7 | TRBV19 | - | TGTGCCAGTAAGCAGGCGAGCGGGAGTAGATACGAGCAGTACTTC | CASKQASGSRYEQYF
- | TRBJ1-2 | TRBV6-5 | few | TGTGCCAGCAGTTCGGCGGGGACGATCGCCTATGGCTACACCTTC | CASSSAGTIAYGYTF
TRBD1 | TRBJ1-6 | TRBV19 | - | TGTGCCAGTAAACTGGGACAGGGTAATTCACCCCTCCACTTT | CASKLGQGNSPLHF
TRBD2 | TRBJ2-7 | TRBV7-9 | - | TGTGCCAGCAGCTTAAAAGCGGGAGGGCGGCCCGAGCAGTACTTC | CASSLKAGGRPEQYF
- | TRBJ1-2 | TRBV30 | few | TGTGCCTGGAGGGGTCAGAGGACACCAACCCCCTTC | CAWRGQRTPTPF
- | TRBJ2-7 | TRBV6-1 | - | TGTGCCAGCAGTTCACCTCGGACAGTCGAGCAGTACTTC | CASSSPRTVEQYF
- | TRBJ2-7 | TRBV27 | - | TGTGCCAGCAGACCGGATACAGGGTTTTCCTACGAGCAGTACTTC | CASRPDTGFSYEQYF
- | TRBJ2-1 | TRBV10-2 | - | TGCGCCAGCAGCCCCGGGGTCCCTAAGTTCTTC | CASSPGVPKFF
TRBD1 | TRBJ1-1 | TRBV7-9 | - | TGTGCCAGCAGCTTGGACAGGGTGAACACTGAAGCTTTCTTT | CASSLDRVNTEAFF
- | TRBJ2-1 | TRBV7-2 | - | TGTGCCAGCAGGCTCTCACTAGGACCTAGCTCCTACAATGAGCAGTTCTTC | CASRLSLGPSSYNEQFF
TRBD1 | TRBJ1-6 | TRBV28 | - | TGTGCCAGCAGAAACCGGGACAGGGGGCACAATTCACCCCTCCACTTT | CASRNRDRGHNSPLHF